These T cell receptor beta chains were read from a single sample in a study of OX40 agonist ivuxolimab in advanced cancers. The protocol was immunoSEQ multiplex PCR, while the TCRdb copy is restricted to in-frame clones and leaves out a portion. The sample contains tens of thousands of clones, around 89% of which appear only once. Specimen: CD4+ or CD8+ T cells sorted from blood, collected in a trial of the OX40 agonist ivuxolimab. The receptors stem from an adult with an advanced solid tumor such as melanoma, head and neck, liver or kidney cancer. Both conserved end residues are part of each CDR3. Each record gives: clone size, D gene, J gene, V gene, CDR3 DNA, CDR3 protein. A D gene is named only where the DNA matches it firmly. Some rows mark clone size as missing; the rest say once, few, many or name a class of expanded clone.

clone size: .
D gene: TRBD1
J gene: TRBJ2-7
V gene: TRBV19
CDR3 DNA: TGTGCCAGTAGTAGGACCGGGACAGGGAGCTACGAGCAGTACTTC
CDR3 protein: CASSRTGTGSYEQYF

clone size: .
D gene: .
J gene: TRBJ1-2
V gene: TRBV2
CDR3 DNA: TGTGCCAGCAGTGAAAGGTCGGCTAACTATGGCTACACCTTC
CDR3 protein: CASSERSANYGYTF

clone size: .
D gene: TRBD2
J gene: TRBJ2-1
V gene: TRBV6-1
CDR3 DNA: TGTGCCAGCAGCGACGGGACTAGTACCAATGAGCAGTTCTTC
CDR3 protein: CASSDGTSTNEQFF

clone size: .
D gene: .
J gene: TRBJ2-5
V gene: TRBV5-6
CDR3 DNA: TGTGCCAGCAGCTCCGAGGGACAAGAGACCCAGTACTTC
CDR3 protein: CASSSEGQETQYF

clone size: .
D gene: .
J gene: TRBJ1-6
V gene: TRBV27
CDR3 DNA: TGTGCCAGCAGTTTCCGGGATTCACCCCTCCACTTT
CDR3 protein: CASSFRDSPLHF

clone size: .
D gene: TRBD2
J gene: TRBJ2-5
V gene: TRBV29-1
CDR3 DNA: TGCAGCGTGACTAGCGGTTGGGAGACCCAGTACTTC
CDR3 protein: CSVTSGWETQYF

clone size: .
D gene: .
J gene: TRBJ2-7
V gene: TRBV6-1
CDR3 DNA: TGTGCCAGCAGCGAATCCGAGACAGGGAGGAACGAGCAGTACTTC
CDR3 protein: CASSESETGRNEQYF

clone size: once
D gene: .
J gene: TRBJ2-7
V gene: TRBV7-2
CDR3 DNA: TGTGCCAGCAGCCCCACTGGGACCTCGAGCTACGAGCAGTACTTC
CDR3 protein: CASSPTGTSSYEQYF

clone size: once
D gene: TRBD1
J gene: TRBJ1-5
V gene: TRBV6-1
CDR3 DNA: TGTGCCAGCAGAGTCGGGACAGGGGTCTCGGAGCCCCAGCATTTT
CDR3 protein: CASRVGTGVSEPQHF

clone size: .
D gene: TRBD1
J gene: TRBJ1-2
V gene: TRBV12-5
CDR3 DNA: TGTGCTAGTGGCCCAGGACAGGGTTCCTATGGCTACACCTTC
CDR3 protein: CASGPGQGSYGYTF

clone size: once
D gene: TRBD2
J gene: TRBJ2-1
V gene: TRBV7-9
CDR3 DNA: TGTGCCAGCAGCTCCGGACTAGTGGGCGTTAGCTCCTACAATGAGCAGTTCTTC
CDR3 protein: CASSSGLVGVSSYNEQFF

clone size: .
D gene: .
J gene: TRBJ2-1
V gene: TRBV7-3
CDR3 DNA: TGTGCCAGCAGCTTAACAAAAGTCAGTGAGCAGTTCTTC
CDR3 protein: CASSLTKVSEQFF

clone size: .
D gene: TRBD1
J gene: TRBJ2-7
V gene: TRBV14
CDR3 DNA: TGTGCCAGCAGCTGGACAGGGCCTGGCTACGAGCAGTACTTC
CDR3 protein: CASSWTGPGYEQYF

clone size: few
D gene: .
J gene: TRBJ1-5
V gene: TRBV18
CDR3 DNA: TGTGCCAGCTCACTATCCAGGGATAGCAATCAGCCCCAGCATTTT
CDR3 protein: CASSLSRDSNQPQHF

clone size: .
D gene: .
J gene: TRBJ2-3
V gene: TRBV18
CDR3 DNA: TGTGCCAGCTCACCACTCGGGACGGGACCCGGAGATACGCAGTATTTT
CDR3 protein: CASSPLGTGPGDTQYF

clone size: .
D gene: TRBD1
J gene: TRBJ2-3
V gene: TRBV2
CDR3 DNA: TGTGCCAGCAGATTCATTTGGACAGGGCCAGATACGCAGTATTTT
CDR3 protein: CASRFIWTGPDTQYF

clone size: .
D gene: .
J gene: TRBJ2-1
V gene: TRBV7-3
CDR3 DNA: TGTGCCAGCAGCTTCGGGCGTTACAATGAGCAGTTCTTC
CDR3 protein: CASSFGRYNEQFF

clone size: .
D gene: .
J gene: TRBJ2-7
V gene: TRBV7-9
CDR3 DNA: TGTGCCAGCAGCTCCGGGACGGAGATCTACGAGCAGTACTTC
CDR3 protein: CASSSGTEIYEQYF

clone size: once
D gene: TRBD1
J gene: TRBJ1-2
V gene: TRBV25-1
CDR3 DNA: TGTGCCAGCAGTGAGGTCGGGACAGGGAGCCGGTCTAACTATGGCTACACCTTC
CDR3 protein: CASSEVGTGSRSNYGYTF

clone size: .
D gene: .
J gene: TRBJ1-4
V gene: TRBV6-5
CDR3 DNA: TGTGCCAGCAGTTACGCGGCAGCCCTAACTAATGAAAAACTGTTTTTT
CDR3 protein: CASSYAAALTNEKLFF

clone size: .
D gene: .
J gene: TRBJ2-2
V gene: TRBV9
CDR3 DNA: TGTGCCAGCAGCGTTTCATCTCTGAACACCGGGGAGCTGTTTTTT
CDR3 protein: CASSVSSLNTGELFF

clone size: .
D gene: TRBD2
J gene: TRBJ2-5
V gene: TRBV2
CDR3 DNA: TGTGCCAGCAGGCCCGGGGGGGGGCAAGAGACCCAGTACTTC
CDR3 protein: CASRPGGGQETQYF

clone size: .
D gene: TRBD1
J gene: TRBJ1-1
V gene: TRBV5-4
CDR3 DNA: TGTGCCAGCAGCGGGGGGGACAGGGAGTACACTGAAGCTTTCTTT
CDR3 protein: CASSGGDREYTEAFF

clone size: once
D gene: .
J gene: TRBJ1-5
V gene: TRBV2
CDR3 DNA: TGTGCCAGCTTACGGGACATTAATCAGCCCCAGCATTTT
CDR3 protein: CASLRDINQPQHF

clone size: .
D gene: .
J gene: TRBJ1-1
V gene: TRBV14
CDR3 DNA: TGTGCCAGCAGCCAAACGGGGACTGAAGCTTTCTTT
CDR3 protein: CASSQTGTEAFF

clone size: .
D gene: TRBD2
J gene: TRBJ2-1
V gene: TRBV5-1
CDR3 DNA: TGCGCCAGCAGCTTGGGGTCGCTGGCGGGGGGGCTCAATGAGCAGTTCTTC
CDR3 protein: CASSLGSLAGGLNEQFF

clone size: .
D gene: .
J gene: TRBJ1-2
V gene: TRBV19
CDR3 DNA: TGTGCCAGTAGTATATTTCAGGGGACCTATGGCTACACCTTC
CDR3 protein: CASSIFQGTYGYTF

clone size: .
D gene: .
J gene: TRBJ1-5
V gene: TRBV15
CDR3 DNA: TGTGCCACCAGCAGAGATAATCAGCCCCAGCATTTT
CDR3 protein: CATSRDNQPQHF

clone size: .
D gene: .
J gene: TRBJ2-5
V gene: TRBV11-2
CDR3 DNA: TGTGCCAGCAGCCCGACATTGGATGGGGAGACCCAGTACTTC
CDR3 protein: CASSPTLDGETQYF

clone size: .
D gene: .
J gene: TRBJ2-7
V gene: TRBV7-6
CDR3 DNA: TGTGCCAGCAGCTCCTGGGGTGCCGAGCAGTACTTC
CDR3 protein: CASSSWGAEQYF

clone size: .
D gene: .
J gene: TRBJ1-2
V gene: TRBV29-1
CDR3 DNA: TGCAGTACGAGGGTCAACTATGGCTACACCTTC
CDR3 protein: CSTRVNYGYTF

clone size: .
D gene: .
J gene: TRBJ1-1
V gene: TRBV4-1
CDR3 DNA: TGCGCCAGCAATGGGGCATTTATCGGCGCTGAAGCTTTCTTT
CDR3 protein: CASNGAFIGAEAFF

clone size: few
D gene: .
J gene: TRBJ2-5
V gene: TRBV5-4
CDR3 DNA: TGTGCCAGCAGCTTGGACAGACAAGAGACCCAGTACTTC
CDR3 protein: CASSLDRQETQYF

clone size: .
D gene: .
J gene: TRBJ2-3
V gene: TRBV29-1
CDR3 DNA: TGCAGCGCCCCCATACGCGCAGATACGCAGTATTTT
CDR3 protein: CSAPIRADTQYF

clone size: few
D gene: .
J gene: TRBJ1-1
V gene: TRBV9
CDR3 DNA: TGTGCCAGCAGCGTATTAGAGACAGACACTGAAGCTTTCTTT
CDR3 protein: CASSVLETDTEAFF

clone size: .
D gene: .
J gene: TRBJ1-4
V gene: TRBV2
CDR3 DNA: TGTGCCAGCAACTCGGAACAGACAACTAATGAAAAACTGTTTTTT
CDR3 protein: CASNSEQTTNEKLFF

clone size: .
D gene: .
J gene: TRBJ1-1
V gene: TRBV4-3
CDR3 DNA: TGCGCCAGCAGCCAAGATCGGGGGGGCACTGAAGCTTTCTTT
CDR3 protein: CASSQDRGGTEAFF

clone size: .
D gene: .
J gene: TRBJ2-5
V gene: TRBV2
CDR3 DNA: TGTGCCAGCAGTGATGGAACAGAAGAGACCCAGTACTTC
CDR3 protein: CASSDGTEETQYF

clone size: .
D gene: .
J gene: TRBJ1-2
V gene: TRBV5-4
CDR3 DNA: TGTGCCAGCAGCGCCGGCCAAGGATTACGGAGTGGGTATGGCTACACCTTC
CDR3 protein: CASSAGQGLRSGYGYTF

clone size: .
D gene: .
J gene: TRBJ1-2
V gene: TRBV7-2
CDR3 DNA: TGTGCCAGCAGCCCCCCGGGAGGAAGGGCTAACTATGGCTACACCTTC
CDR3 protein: CASSPPGGRANYGYTF

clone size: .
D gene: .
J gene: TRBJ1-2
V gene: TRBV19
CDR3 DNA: TGTGCCAGTAGTATAGGTCTTACCGGCTACACCTTC
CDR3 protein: CASSIGLTGYTF

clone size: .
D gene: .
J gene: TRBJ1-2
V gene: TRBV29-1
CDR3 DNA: TGCAGCGCCGTTACTGAAGGGACTCGTGGTGGCTACACCTTC
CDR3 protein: CSAVTEGTRGGYTF

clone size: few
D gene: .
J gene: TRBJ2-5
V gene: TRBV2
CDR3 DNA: TGTGCCAGCAAAAGGCAGCAAGAGACCCAGTACTTC
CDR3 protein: CASKRQQETQYF

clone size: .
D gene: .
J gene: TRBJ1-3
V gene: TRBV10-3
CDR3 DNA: TGTGCCATCAGTGAGTGGGGCTCTGGAAACACCATATATTTT
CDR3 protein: CAISEWGSGNTIYF

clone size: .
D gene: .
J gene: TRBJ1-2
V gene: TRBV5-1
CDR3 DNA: TGCGCCAGCAGCTTGGCCAGGGATGGGGGTGTCTATGGCTACACCTTC
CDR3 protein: CASSLARDGGVYGYTF

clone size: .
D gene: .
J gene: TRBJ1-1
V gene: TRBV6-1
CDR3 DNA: TGTGCCAGCACTTCGGGTCTTGGGACTGAAGCTTTCTTT
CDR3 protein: CASTSGLGTEAFF